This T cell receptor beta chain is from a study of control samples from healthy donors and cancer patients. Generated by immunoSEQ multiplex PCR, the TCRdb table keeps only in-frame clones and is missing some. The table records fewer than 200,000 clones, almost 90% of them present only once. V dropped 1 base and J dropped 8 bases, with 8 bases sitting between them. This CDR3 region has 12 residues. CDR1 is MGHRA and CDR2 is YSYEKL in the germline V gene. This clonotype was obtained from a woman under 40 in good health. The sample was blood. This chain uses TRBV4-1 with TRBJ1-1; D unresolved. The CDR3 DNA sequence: TGCGCCAGCAGCCAAGGTGGTCTGGAAGCTTTCTTT. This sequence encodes CASSQGGLEAFF.